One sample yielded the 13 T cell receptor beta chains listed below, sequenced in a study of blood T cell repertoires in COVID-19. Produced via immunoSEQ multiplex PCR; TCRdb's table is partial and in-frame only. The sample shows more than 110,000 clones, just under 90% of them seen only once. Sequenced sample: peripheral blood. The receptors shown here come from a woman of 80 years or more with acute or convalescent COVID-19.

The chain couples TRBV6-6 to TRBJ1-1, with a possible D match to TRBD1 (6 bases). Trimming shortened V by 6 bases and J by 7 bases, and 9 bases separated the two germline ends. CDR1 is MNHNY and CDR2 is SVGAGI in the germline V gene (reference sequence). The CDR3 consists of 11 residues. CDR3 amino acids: CASRGGGEAFF. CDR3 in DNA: TGTGCCAGCAGGGGAGGGGGTGAAGCTTTCTTT.

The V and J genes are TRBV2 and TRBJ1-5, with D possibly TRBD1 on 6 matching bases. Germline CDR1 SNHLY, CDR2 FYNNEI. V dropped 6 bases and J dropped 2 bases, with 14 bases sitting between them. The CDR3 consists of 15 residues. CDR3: CASRRAGGGNQPQHF. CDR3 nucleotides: TGTGCCAGCAGACGGGCGGGGGGCGGCAATCAGCCCCAGCATTTT.

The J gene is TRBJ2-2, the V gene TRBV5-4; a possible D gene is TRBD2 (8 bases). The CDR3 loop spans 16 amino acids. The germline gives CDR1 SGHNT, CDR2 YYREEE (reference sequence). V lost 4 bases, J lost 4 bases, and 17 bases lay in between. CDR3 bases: TGTGCCAGCAGCCCGGGAGGGGGCGTTCCCACCGGGGAGCTGTTTTTT. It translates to CASSPGGGVPTGELFF.

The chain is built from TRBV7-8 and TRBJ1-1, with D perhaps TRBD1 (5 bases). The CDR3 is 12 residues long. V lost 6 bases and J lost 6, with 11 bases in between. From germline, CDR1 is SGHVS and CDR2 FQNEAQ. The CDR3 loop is CASSRWGAEAFF. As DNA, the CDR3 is TGTGCCAGCAGTCGATGGGGCGCTGAAGCTTTCTTT. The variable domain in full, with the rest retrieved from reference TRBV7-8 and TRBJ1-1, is GAGVSQSPRYKVAKRGQDVALRCDPISGHVSLFWYQQALGQGPEFLTYFQNEAQLDKSGLPSDRFFAERPEGSVSTLKIQRTQQEDSAVYLCASSRWGAEAFFGQGTRLTVV.

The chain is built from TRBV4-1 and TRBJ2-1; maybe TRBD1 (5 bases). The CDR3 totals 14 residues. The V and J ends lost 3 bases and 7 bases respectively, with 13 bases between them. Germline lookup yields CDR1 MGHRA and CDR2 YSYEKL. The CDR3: CASSQRVGENEQFF. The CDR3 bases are TGCGCCAGCAGCCAGAGAGTAGGGGAAAATGAGCAGTTCTTC.

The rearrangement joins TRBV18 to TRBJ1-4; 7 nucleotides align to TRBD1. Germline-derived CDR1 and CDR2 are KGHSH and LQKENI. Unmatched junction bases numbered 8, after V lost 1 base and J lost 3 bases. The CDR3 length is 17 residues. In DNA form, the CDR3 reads TGTGCCAGCTCACCACTAAAGGGGGCATGGGCTAATGAAAAACTGTTTTTT. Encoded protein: CASSPLKGAWANEKLFF.

The CDR3, as DNA: TGTGCCAGCAGCCCGGGACAAGGCACTGAAGCTTTCTTT. Its translation: CASSPGQGTEAFF. The chain uses TRBV5-4 and TRBJ1-1; TRBD1 might be the D (6 bases). The V and J ends lost 4 bases and 4 bases respectively, with 11 bases between them. CDR3 length: 13 amino acids. Germline assignment: CDR1 SGHNT and CDR2 YYREEE (reference sequence).

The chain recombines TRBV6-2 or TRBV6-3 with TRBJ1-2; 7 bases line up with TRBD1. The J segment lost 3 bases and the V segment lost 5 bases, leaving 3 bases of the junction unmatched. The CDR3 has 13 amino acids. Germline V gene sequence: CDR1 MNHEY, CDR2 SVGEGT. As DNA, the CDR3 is TGTGCCAGCAGTGACCAGGGGGACTATGGCTACACCTTC. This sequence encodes CASSDQGDYGYTF.

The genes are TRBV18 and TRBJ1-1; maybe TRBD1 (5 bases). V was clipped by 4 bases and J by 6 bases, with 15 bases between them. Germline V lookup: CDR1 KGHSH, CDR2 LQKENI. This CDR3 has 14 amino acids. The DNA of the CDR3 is TGTGCCAGCTCACAAGCCGACAGAGAGGCTGAAGCTTTCTTT. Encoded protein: CASSQADREAEAFF.

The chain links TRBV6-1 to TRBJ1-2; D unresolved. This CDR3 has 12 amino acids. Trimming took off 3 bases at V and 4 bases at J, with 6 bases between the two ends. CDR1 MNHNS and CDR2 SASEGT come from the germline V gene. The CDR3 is CASSDSFYGYTF. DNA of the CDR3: TGTGCCAGCAGTGATAGTTTCTATGGCTACACCTTC.

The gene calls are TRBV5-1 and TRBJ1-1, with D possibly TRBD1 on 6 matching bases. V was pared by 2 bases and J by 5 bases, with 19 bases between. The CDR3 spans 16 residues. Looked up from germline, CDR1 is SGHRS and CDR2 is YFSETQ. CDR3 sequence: CASSLQGGVVDTEAFF. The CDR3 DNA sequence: TGCGCCAGCAGCTTACAGGGTGGGGTGGTGGATACTGAAGCTTTCTTT. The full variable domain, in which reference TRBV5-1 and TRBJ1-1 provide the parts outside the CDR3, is KAGVTQTPRYLIKTRGQQVTLSCSPISGHRSVSWYQQTPGQGLQFLFEYFSETQRNKGNFPGRFSGRQFSNSRSEMNVSTLELGDSALYLCASSLQGGVVDTEAFFGQGTRLTVV.

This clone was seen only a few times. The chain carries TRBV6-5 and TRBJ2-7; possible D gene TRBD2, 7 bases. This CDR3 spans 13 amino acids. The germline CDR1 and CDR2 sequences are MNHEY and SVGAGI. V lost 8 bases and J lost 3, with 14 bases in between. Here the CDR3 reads CASFGGPLYEQYF. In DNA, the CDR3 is TGTGCCAGCTTCGGGGGGCCCCTCTACGAGCAGTACTTC.

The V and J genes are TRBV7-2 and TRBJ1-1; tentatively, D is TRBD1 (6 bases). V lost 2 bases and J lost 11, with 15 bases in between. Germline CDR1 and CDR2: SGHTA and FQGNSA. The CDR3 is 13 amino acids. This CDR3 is CASSLIQQGYAFF. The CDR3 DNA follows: TGTGCCAGCAGCTTAATACAGCAGGGGTATGCTTTCTTT.